Following are 30 T cell receptor beta chains from one sample sequenced in a study of immune evolution from preneoplasia to lung adenocarcinoma. Sequenced by immunoSEQ multiplex PCR; TCRdb stores in-frame clones only, minus some. Of some 6,300 clones listed, approximately 78% are singletons. Sequencing input: FFPE invasive lung adenocarcinoma tissue. All receptors come from a person aged 45 to 59 with lung adenocarcinoma.

This sequence joins TRBV6-1 and TRBJ2-2, with TRBD2 matching 7 bases. CDR1 and CDR2 from the germline V gene are MNHNS and SASEGT. Trimming removed 8 bases from V and 7 bases from J; junction bases left unmatched: 13. There are 15 residues in the CDR3. The CDR3 nucleotides read TGTGCCAGCGGGGGTAGGCGGGAGATCCGCGGGGAGCTGTTTTTT. Its protein product is CASGGRREIRGELFF.

CDR3: CASTTGDEASKNIQYF. The CDR3 DNA reads as TGCGCCAGCACCACAGGGGATGAGGCGTCCAAAAACATTCAGTACTTC. J is TRBJ2-4 and V is TRBV5-1; 7 nucleotides match TRBD1. J was trimmed by 2 bases and V by 6 bases; bases with no gene match: 11. In germline, CDR1 is SGHRS, CDR2 YFSETQ. The length of the CDR3 is 16 residues.

The sample holds a few counts of this clone. The chain has TRBV13 and TRBJ2-1; 10 bases agree with TRBD1. The length of the CDR3 is 14 residues. The trim removed 10 bases at V and 9 bases at J, leaving 12 bases unmatched. The V gene's germline CDR1 is PRHDT and CDR2 FYEKMQ (reference sequence). The CDR3 is CAKNRDRGSFEQFF. In DNA form, the CDR3 reads TGTGCCAAAAACCGGGACAGGGGTAGTTTTGAGCAGTTCTTC.

V gene TRBV5-8 combines with J gene TRBJ2-7; TRBD2 matches at 9 bases. Germline CDR1 is SGHTS and CDR2 is YDEGEE. V trimming: 1 base; J trimming: 3 bases; junction bases outside the gene matches: 5. There are 15 residues in the CDR3. The CDR3 loop reads CASSLRPSGDYEQYF. Written as DNA, the CDR3 is TGTGCCAGCAGCTTGCGGCCTAGCGGGGACTACGAGCAGTACTTC.

Worth noting for this clone: The identical CDR3 is also encoded by other nucleotide sequences in the sample. This chain's CDR3 is CASSRPGTNTEAFF. The DNA for the CDR3 is TGCGCCAGCAGCCGCCCAGGGACGAACACTGAAGCTTTCTTT. The rearrangement joins TRBV5-1 to TRBJ1-1; perhaps TRBD1 as D (5 bases). The V end was cut by 4 bases, the J end by 1 base, with 11 bases between. This CDR3 spans 14 amino acids. Looked up from germline, CDR1 is SGHRS and CDR2 is YFSETQ.

V is TRBV19 and J is TRBJ2-7; D may be TRBD2 (5 bases). CDR3 length: 13 residues. Germline CDR1 and CDR2: LNHDA and SQIVND (reference sequence). Trimming pared 1 base from V and 7 bases from J, leaving 11 bases between. The CDR3 loop is CASSIGPRGEQYF. The CDR3 region has the DNA TGTGCCAGTAGTATAGGCCCCCGGGGAGAGCAGTACTTC.

The CDR3 region has the DNA TGCGCCAGCAGCCAAGGGGTCAGCACAGATACGCAGTATTTT. Protein: CASSQGVSTDTQYF. The chain has TRBV4-3 and TRBJ2-3; no reliable D call. Germline V gene lookup returns CDR1 LGHNA and CDR2 YSLEER. V was trimmed by 1 base and J by 0 bases, leaving 5 bases between them. The CDR3 length is 14 residues.

The rearrangement joins TRBV5-8 to TRBJ2-6; D uncertain. Germline CDR1 SGHTS, CDR2 YDEGEE. Between the trimmed V and J ends, which lost 0 bases and 0 bases, there was a span of 7 bases. This CDR3 region has 16 residues. This CDR3 is CASSLGTFSGANVLTF. Here the CDR3 DNA reads TGTGCCAGCAGCTTGGGTACTTTCTCTGGGGCCAACGTCCTGACTTTC. Using reference TRBV5-8 and TRBJ2-6 for the parts outside the CDR3, the full variable domain is EAGVTQSPTHLIKTRGQQATLRCSPISGHTSVYWYQQALGLGLQFLLWYDEGEERNRGNFPPRFSGRQFPNYSSELNVNALELEDSALYLCASSLGTFSGANVLTFGAGSRLTVL.

J is TRBJ1-2 and V is TRBV2; the D gene is possibly TRBD1 (5 bases). This CDR3 region has 16 residues. CDR1 SNHLY and CDR2 FYNNEI come from the germline V gene. Trimming left V 0 bases short and J 4 bases short, with 15 bases between. The DNA for the CDR3 is TGTGCCAGCAGTGAAGCGCAGGGCAGTTCGATCTATGGCTACACCTTC. It yields the protein CASSEAQGSSIYGYTF.

V gene TRBV27 combines with J gene TRBJ2-7; TRBD1 is a possible D gene (6 bases). Germline V lookup: CDR1 MNHEY, CDR2 SMNVEV (reference sequence). The CDR3 sequence is 15 residues long. Trimming cost V 2 bases and J 3 bases, with 14 bases left between them. The CDR3 region is CASSLTGISLYEQYF. As DNA, the CDR3 is TGTGCCAGCAGTTTAACAGGGATAAGTCTCTACGAGCAGTACTTC.

The table lists this clone with a few counts. The chain joins TRBV30 to TRBJ1-4; D is undetermined. The ends were cut back, 2 bases at V and 10 bases at J, with 11 bases in the middle. Germline loops: CDR1 GTSNPN, CDR2 SVGIG (reference sequence). CDR3 length: 12 residues. The CDR3 reads CAWSWVETKLFF. CDR3 sequence (DNA): TGTGCCTGGAGTTGGGTGGAGACAAAACTGTTTTTT.

This clone was found a few times. The V gene is TRBV18, the J gene TRBJ2-2; 8 positions agree with TRBD1. CDR1 KGHSH and CDR2 LQKENI come from the germline V gene. This CDR3 region has 16 residues. The V gene end was trimmed by 1 base and the J gene end by 7 bases; junction bases not matched to a gene: 8. CDR3: CASSPRARGQNGELFF. CDR3 nucleotide sequence: TGTGCCAGCTCACCACGCGCCAGGGGGCAGAACGGGGAGCTGTTTTTT.

The chain couples TRBV18 to TRBJ2-2; 8 bases are shared with TRBD2. There are 18 residues in the CDR3. Looked up from germline, CDR1 is KGHSH and CDR2 is LQKENI. With V trimmed by 2 bases and J by 4 bases, 12 bases remained unmatched. The CDR3 here is CASSPTAGGPSITGELFF. The CDR3 DNA reads TGTGCCAGCTCACCAACGGCGGGAGGACCCTCGATCACCGGGGAGCTGTTTTTT.

V usage is TRBV9 and J usage is TRBJ1-2; D ambiguous. The V gene's germline CDR1 is SGDLS and CDR2 YYNGEE. With 4 bases removed from V and 1 base from J, the gap between germline ends came to 5 bases. The CDR3 loop spans 12 amino acids. CDR3 loop: CASSLNNYGYTF. The CDR3 DNA is TGTGCCAGCAGCCTGAATAACTATGGCTACACCTTC.

This sequence joins TRBV28 and TRBJ1-1; tentative D call: TRBD1 (5 bases). The V end lost 2 bases, the J end lost 0 bases, and 10 bases lay between the germline ends. Per the germline V gene, CDR1 is MDHEN and CDR2 is SYDVKM. The CDR3 is made up of 15 amino acids. CDR3 region: CASSLQGRMNTEAFF. DNA of the CDR3: TGTGCCAGCAGTTTACAGGGTCGGATGAACACTGAAGCTTTCTTT.

The rearrangement joins TRBV6-5 to TRBJ2-3, with 7 bases that match TRBD1. The CDR3 is 15 amino acids. CDR1 and CDR2 (germline): MNHEY, SVGAGI. Unmatched junction bases numbered 12, after V lost 6 bases and J lost 6 bases. The CDR3 DNA reads as TGTGCCAGCAGGGCGGACAGGCCTTTAGGGGATACGCAGTATTTT. Its translation is CASRADRPLGDTQYF.

The gene calls are TRBV5-1 and TRBJ2-1; D gene uncertain. Germline V gives CDR1 SGHRS, CDR2 YFSETQ. Deletions cut 4 bases from V and 9 bases from J, with 8 bases between. This CDR3 is 11 amino acids long. Here the CDR3 reads CASSQPSEQFF. The CDR3 coding sequence is TGCGCCAGCAGCCAACCCAGTGAGCAGTTCTTC.

V and J are TRBV5-1 and TRBJ2-6; 10 bases fit TRBD1. Germline V gene lookup returns CDR1 SGHRS and CDR2 YFSETQ. This CDR3 has 18 residues. V lost 4 bases to trimming and J lost 0 bases; unmatched junction nucleotides: 7. This CDR3 is CASSPGTGVLSGANVLTF. In nucleotides, the CDR3 is TGCGCCAGCAGCCCAGGGACAGGGGTCCTCTCTGGGGCCAACGTCCTGACTTTC.

The chain couples TRBV6-1 to TRBJ1-3, with 11 nucleotides matching TRBD1. V lost 5 bases, J lost 8 bases, and 5 bases stayed unmatched. The CDR3 runs to 14 residues. Germline CDR1 reads MNHNS; CDR2 reads SASEGT. This CDR3 reads CASSIGQGADTIYF. The DNA for the CDR3 is TGTGCCAGCAGTATAGGACAGGGGGCAGACACCATATATTTT.

V and J are TRBV28 and TRBJ1-5; 7 bases line up with TRBD1. CDR1 MDHEN and CDR2 SYDVKM come from the germline V gene. The CDR3 has 15 residues. V dropped 5 bases and J dropped 3; count of bases not matched to a gene: 7. CDR3 nucleotides: TGTGCCAGCAGTGAAACAGGGGTTAACAATCAGCCCCAGCATTTT. It encodes CASSETGVNNQPQHF.

The gene calls are TRBV6-1 and TRBJ2-7; TRBD2 matches at 7 bases. CDR1 is MNHNS, CDR2 SASEGT, per germline. The CDR3 consists of 15 residues. V trimming: 3 bases; J trimming: 1 base; junction bases outside the gene matches: 6. This CDR3 is CASSEGSSGSYEQYF. The CDR3, as DNA: TGTGCCAGCAGTGAGGGGAGTAGCGGGTCCTACGAGCAGTACTTC.

V gene TRBV29-1 combines with J gene TRBJ2-7; 8 nucleotides match TRBD1. The length of the CDR3 is 14 residues. The J segment lost 2 bases and the V segment lost 4 bases, leaving 7 bases of the junction unmatched. CDR1 and CDR2 (germline): SQVTM, ANQGSEA. The CDR3, as DNA: TGCAGCGTTGTGACAGGGGTGAGGACCTACGAGCAGTACTTC. This gives the protein CSVVTGVRTYEQYF.

The CDR3 sequence is CASSLDWGDAEAFF. For the CDR3, the DNA is TGTGCCAGCAGTTTAGATTGGGGGGACGCTGAAGCTTTCTTT. V is TRBV27 and J is TRBJ1-1; D perhaps matches TRBD1 (5 bases). Germline CDR1 is MNHEY and CDR2 is SMNVEV (reference sequence). Trimming removed 2 bases at V and 6 bases at J, with 13 bases between. The CDR3 has 14 residues.

The rearrangement uses TRBV6-5 and TRBJ2-1, with 10 bases matching TRBD2. With V trimmed by 2 bases and J by 6 bases, 1 base remained unmatched. The length of the CDR3 is 14 residues. Germline V gene lookup returns CDR1 MNHEY and CDR2 SVGAGI. CDR3 amino acids: CASSYASGSNEQFF. The CDR3 DNA is TGTGCCAGCAGTTACGCTAGCGGGAGCAATGAGCAGTTCTTC.

The CDR3 coding sequence is TGTGCCAGCAGTACAAAACTTCGGCCTCGCGGGAGAAAGAACACTGAAGCTTTCTTT. It yields the protein CASSTKLRPRGRKNTEAFF. The V and J genes are TRBV28 and TRBJ1-1; D not resolved. Trimming took off 5 bases at V and 1 base at J, with 26 bases between the two ends. The germline V gene has CDR1 MDHEN and CDR2 SYDVKM. This CDR3 has 19 amino acids. Combining the CDR3 with reference TRBV28 and TRBJ1-1 gives the whole variable domain DVKVTQSSRYLVKRTGEKVFLECVQDMDHENMFWYRQDPGLGLRLIYFSYDVKMKEKGDIPEGYSVSREKKERFSLILESASTNQTSMYLCASSTKLRPRGRKNTEAFFGQGTRLTVV.

This rearrangement joins TRBV4-2 to TRBJ2-3; D could derive from TRBD1 or TRBD2 (5 bases each). Germline assignment: CDR1 LGHNA and CDR2 YNFKEQ. The CDR3 is made up of 17 amino acids. V was clipped by 0 bases and J by 4 bases, with 17 bases between them. The CDR3 sequence is CASSQDLSRDGADTQYF. As DNA, the CDR3 is TGTGCCAGCAGCCAAGATCTTAGTCGGGACGGTGCAGATACGCAGTATTTT.

This rearrangement joins TRBV1 to TRBJ1-5; the table assigns TRBD1, which was not confirmed against the DNA. TRBV1 is assigned pseudogene status. The CDR3 has 20 residues. This CDR3 is CTSSQHGGQGIFGSNQPQHF. The DNA of the CDR3 is TGCACCAGCAGCCAACATGGCGGACAGGGAATCTTTGGGAGCAATCAGCCCCAGCATTTT.

The chain combines TRBV15 with TRBJ1-4; 11 bases line up with TRBD1. The length of the CDR3 is 15 residues. Germline values: CDR1 LNHNV, CDR2 YYDKDF (reference sequence). V shed 5 bases and J 8 bases; nucleotides not matched to a gene: 7. DNA of the CDR3: TGTGCCACCAGCTTGCGGACAGGGGGCCTGGAAAAACTGTTTTTT. Residues: CATSLRTGGLEKLFF.

The chain joins TRBV30 to TRBJ2-1; 7 bases line up with TRBD2. V lost 3 bases and J lost 7; bases outside the gene matches: 6. In germline, CDR1 is GTSNPN, CDR2 SVGIG (reference sequence). This CDR3 has 13 amino acids. Written as DNA, the CDR3 is TGTGCCTGGAGGGCTAGCGGTAAGAATGAGCAGTTCTTC. Protein product: CAWRASGKNEQFF.

The chain uses TRBV2 and TRBJ2-7, with D hard to call. V gave up 3 bases and J gave up 4 bases, with 13 bases separating them. CDR1 SNHLY and CDR2 FYNNEI come from the germline V gene. There are 14 residues in the CDR3. In DNA form, the CDR3 reads TGTGCCAGCAGTGATCTTGTAGCTTGGTACGAGCAGTACTTC. Translation gives CASSDLVAWYEQYF.